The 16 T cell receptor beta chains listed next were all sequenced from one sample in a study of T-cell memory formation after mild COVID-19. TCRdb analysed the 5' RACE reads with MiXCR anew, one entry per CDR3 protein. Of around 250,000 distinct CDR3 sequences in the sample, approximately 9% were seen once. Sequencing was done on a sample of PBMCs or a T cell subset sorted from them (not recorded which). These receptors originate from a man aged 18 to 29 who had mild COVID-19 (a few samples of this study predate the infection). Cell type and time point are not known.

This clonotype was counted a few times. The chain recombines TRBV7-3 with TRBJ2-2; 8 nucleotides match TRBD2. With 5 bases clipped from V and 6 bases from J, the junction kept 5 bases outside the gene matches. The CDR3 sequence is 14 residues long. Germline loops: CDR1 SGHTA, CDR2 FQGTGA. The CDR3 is CASSPAGEAGELFF. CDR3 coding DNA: TGTGCCAGCAGCCCAGCGGGGGAGGCCGGGGAGCTGTTTTTT.

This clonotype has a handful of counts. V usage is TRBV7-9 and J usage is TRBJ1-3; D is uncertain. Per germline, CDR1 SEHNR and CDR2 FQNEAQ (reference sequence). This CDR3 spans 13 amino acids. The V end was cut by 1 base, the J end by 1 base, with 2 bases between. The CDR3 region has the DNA TGTGCCAGCAGCTTAGGATCTGGAAACACCATATATTTT. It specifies CASSLGSGNTIYF.

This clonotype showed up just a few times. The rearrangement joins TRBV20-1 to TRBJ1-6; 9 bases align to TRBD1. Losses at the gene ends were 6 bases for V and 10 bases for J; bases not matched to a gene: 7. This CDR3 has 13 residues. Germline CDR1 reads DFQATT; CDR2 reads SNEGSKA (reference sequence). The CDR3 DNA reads TGCAGTGCCATACAGGGGGCAGGGTCACCCCTCCACTTT. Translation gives CSAIQGAGSPLHF.

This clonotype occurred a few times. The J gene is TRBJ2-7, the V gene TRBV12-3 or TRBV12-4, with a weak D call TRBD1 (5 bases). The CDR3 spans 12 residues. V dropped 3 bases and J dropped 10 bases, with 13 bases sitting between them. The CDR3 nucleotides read TGTGCCAGCAGTTTTTCAGGGCCCCTTCAGTACTTC. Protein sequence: CASSFSGPLQYF.

CDR3 nucleotide sequence: TGTGCCAGCAGCTTACCGACAGTTCAGTCAGGCTACACCTTC. Its translation: CASSLPTVQSGYTF. The rearrangement joins TRBV7-9 to TRBJ1-2, with a tentative D call TRBD1 (5 bases). V lost 2 bases to trimming and J lost 8 bases, with 15 bases between them. Germline CDR1 and CDR2: SEHNR and FQNEAQ (reference sequence). The CDR3 covers 14 residues.

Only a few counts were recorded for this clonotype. As DNA, the CDR3 is TGTGCCAGCAGTTACCCGACTAGCGGGGGGGGAGGGGATACGCAGTATTTT. It specifies CASSYPTSGGGGDTQYF. V and J are TRBV6-6 and TRBJ2-3; 14 positions agree with TRBD2. This CDR3 region has 17 residues. With V trimmed by 2 bases and J by 6 bases, 7 bases remained unmatched. Germline values: CDR1 MNHNY, CDR2 SVGAGI (reference sequence).

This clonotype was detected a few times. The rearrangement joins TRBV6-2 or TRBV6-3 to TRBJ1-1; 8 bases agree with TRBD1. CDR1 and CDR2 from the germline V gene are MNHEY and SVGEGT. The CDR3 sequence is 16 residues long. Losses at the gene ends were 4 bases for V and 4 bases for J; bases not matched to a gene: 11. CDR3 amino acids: CASSSAQGARGTEAFF. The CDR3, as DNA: TGTGCCAGCAGTTCGGCGCAGGGGGCGCGGGGCACTGAAGCTTTCTTT.

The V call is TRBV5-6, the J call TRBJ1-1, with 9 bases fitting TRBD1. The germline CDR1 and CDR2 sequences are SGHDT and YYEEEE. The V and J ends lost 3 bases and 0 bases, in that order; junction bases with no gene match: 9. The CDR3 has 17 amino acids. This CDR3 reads CASSSAGQGRMNTEAFF. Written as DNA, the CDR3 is TGTGCCAGCAGCTCGGCCGGACAGGGGAGGATGAACACTGAAGCTTTCTTT. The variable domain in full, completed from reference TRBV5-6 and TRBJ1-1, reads DAGVTQSPTHLIKTRGQQVTLRCSPKSGHDTVSWYQQALGQGPQFIFQYYEEEERQRGNFPDRFSGHQFPNYSSELNVNALLLGDSALYLCASSSAGQGRMNTEAFFGQGTRLTVV.

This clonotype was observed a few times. Here the CDR3 reads CASSIDQVLTYNEQFF. The CDR3 DNA reads TGTGCCAGTAGTATAGATCAGGTCTTGACCTACAATGAGCAGTTCTTC. J is TRBJ2-1 and V is TRBV19; D uncertain. CDR1 LNHDA and CDR2 SQIVND come from the germline V gene (reference sequence). The CDR3 runs 16 residues. The V end lost 0 bases, the J end lost 2 bases, and 11 bases lay between the germline ends.

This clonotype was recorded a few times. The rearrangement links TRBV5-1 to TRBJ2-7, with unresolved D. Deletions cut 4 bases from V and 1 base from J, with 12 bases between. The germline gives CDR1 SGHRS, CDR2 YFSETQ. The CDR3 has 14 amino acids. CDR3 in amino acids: CASSEHPGSYEQYV. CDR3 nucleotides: TGCGCCAGCAGCGAGCATCCGGGTTCCTACGAGCAGTACGTC.

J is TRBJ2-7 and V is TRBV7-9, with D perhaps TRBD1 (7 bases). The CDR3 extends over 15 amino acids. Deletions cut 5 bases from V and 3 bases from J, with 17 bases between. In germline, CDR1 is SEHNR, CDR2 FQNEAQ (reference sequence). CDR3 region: CASSTGGTALYEQYF. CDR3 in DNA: TGTGCCAGCAGCACCGGAGGGACAGCCCTCTACGAGCAGTACTTC. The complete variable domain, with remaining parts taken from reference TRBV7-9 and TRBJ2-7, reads DTGVSQNPRHKITKRGQNVTFRCDPISEHNRLYWYRQTLGQGPEFLTYFQNEAQLEKSRLLSDRFSAERPKGSFSTLEIQRTEQGDSAMYLCASSTGGTALYEQYFGPGTRLTVT.

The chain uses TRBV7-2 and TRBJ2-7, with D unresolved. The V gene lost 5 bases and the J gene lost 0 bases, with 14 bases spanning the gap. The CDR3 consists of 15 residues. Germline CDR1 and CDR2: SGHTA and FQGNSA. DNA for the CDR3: TGTGCCAGCAGCCTTACCTTGGGTCTCTCCTACGAGCAGTACTTC. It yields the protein CASSLTLGLSYEQYF.

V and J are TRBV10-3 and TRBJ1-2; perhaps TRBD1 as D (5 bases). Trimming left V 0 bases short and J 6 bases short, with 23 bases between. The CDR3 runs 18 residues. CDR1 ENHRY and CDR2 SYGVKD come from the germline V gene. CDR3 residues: CAISESTGRGTVVNGYTF. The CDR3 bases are TGTGCCATCAGTGAGTCTACGGGACGAGGCACGGTTGTTAATGGCTACACCTTC.

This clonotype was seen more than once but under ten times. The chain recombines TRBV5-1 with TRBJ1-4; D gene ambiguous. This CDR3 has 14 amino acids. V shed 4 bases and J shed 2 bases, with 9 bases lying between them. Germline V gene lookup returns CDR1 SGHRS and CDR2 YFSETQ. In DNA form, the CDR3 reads TGCGCCAGCAGCCAACTTGGGACTAATGAAAAACTGTTTTTT. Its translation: CASSQLGTNEKLFF.

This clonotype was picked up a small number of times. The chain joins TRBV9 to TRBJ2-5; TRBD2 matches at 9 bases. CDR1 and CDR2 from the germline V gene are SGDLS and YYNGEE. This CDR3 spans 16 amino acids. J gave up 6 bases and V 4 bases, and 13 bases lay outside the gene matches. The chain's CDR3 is CASSRIGGGAVKTQYF. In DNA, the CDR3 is TGTGCCAGCAGCCGGATCGGCGGGGGGGCCGTAAAGACCCAGTACTTC.

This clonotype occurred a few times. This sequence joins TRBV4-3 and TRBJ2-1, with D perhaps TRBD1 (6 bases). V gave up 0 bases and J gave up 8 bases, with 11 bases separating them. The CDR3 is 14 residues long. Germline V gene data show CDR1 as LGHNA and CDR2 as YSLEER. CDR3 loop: CASSQDGRGDEQFF. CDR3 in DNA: TGCGCCAGCAGCCAAGATGGCAGGGGCGATGAGCAGTTCTTC.